There are a few counts of the clone carrying this T cell receptor (beta chain). The antigen remains undetermined. TCR sequencing used cDNA made by reverse transcription of extracted RNA. Profiled with immunoSEQ multiplex PCR; TCRdb holds only in-frame clones, not every one. The data show tens of thousands of clones, 50% to 75% seen once. This record belongs to a study of CD8+ T cells in alopecia areata. On the study more broadly: Treated individuals took tofacitinib by mouth, 5 to 10 mg twice daily. Notes on the study in general: Lesional scalp, notably in alopecia totalis/universalis, had clonality above that of normal scalp. Mice showed TCR sharing more clearly than patients did, possibly owing to HLA. Besides other cells, scalp samples also yield sequences of resident alphabeta T cells from normal skin.

The sequencing here drew on CD8+ T cells sorted from blood, taken at week 0. This TCR was recovered from a human donor with alopecia areata.

CDR3 in amino acids: CASSLPGTEYQETQYF. The CDR3 bases are TGTGCCAGCTCCCTCCCCGGGACAGAGTACCAAGAGACCCAGTACTTC. The chain has TRBV25-1 and TRBJ2-5; 7 bases are a match to TRBD1. Germline assignment: CDR1 MGHDK and CDR2 SYGVNS. Losses at the gene ends were 8 bases for V and 0 bases for J; bases not matched to a gene: 12. The CDR3 is made up of 16 amino acids.